The rows below give T cell receptor beta chains drawn from one sample of a study of T-cell memory formation after mild COVID-19. TCRdb reprocessed the 5' RACE reads via MiXCR and lists one record per CDR3 protein. Found here are around 200,000 distinct CDR3 sequences, over 20% of them singletons; the top ten hold around 23%. Sample: PBMCs or a T cell subset sorted from them (not recorded which). The receptor set was obtained from an adult woman who had mild COVID-19 (a few samples of this study predate the infection). Cell type and time point are not known. Each CDR3 is given with its conserved first and last residue. The D gene is left open where the match is weak. Clone size is given for some rows only: seen once, a few or many times, or a class if the clone is expanded.

few	-	TRBV7-3	TRBJ2-1	TGTGCCAGCAGCTTAAGTTCCCGTGGCGATGAGCAGTTCTTC	CASSLSSRGDEQFF
-	-	TRBV3-1	TRBJ1-3	TGTGCCAGCAGCCAGACCTTGACGGACATATATTTT	CASSQTLTDIYF
few	-	TRBV4-1	TRBJ1-1	TGCGCCAGCAGCCCGAATCTGGTGAGGGAGGGCATGAACACTGAAGCTTTCTTT	CASSPNLVREGMNTEAFF
-	-	TRBV6-1	TRBJ1-6	TGTGCCAGCAGTGCGGGGGTAGCGGATAATTCACCCCTCCACTTT	CASSAGVADNSPLHF
-	TRBD2	TRBV20-1	TRBJ2-1	TGCAGTGCTAGAGATGTAGCGGGAGATTATAATGAGCAGTTCTTC	CSARDVAGDYNEQFF
-	-	TRBV29-1	TRBJ2-1	TGCAGCGTTGACCTGGGGGGAGGTGAGCAGTTCTTC	CSVDLGGGEQFF
few	TRBD1	TRBV7-9	TRBJ2-3	TGTGCCAGCAGCTCGACCCGGGACAGTACAGATACGCAGTATTTT	CASSSTRDSTDTQYF
-	-	TRBV3-1	TRBJ1-2	TGTGCCAGCAGCCAAGATTGGAGGTCTGGCTACACCTTC	CASSQDWRSGYTF
few	-	TRBV20-1	TRBJ2-1	TGCAGTGCTGTCCAGGGATATGAGCAGTTCTTC	CSAVQGYEQFF
few	-	TRBV29-1	TRBJ2-7	TGCAGCGTTGAGGATAGGGACAAATACGAGCAGTACTTC	CSVEDRDKYEQYF
few	TRBD1	TRBV7-3	TRBJ2-1	TGTGCCAGCAGCTTGACAGGGGATTCCTACAATGAGCAGTTCTTC	CASSLTGDSYNEQFF
few	-	TRBV5-1	TRBJ2-1	TGCGCCAGCAGCTTCGTCAGGAATGAGCAGTTCTTC	CASSFVRNEQFF
-	TRBD1	TRBV20-1	TRBJ1-4	TGCAGTGCTAGAGAAGACAGGGAGGGTGGAAAACTGTTTTTT	CSAREDREGGKLFF